The next 29 T cell receptor beta chains were all read from a single sample in a study of blood T cell repertoires in COVID-19 (dated by TCRdb to the early 2020s). The library relied on the immunoSEQ multiplex PCR assay. What TCRdb holds here is the immuneACCESS table cut down to in-frame rearrangements. Part of the clones is not present; checked against another copy, under half of the missing clones reflect an unresolved V gene, and the others are unexplained. Counted in this sample were roughly 240,000 clones; around 90% of them appeared once. Of the sample, around 0.85% is held by the ten largest clones. The sample comprised PBMCs or T cells enriched from blood (not recorded which). The source is a man aged 50 to 60 who had been exposed to COVID-19.

This clone has only a few counts. The rearrangement uses TRBV28 and TRBJ1-1; D call uncertain. Trimming shortened V by 5 bases and J by 1 base, and 5 bases separated the two germline ends. The CDR3 spans 12 residues. Germline V gene sequence: CDR1 MDHEN, CDR2 SYDVKM. In nucleotides, the CDR3 is TGTGCCAGCAGTCCCGGGAACACTGAAGCTTTCTTT. Translation: CASSPGNTEAFF.

This clone was picked up one time. This chain connects TRBV6-5 to TRBJ1-1, with 7 bases lining up with TRBD1. J was trimmed by 0 bases and V by 7 bases; bases with no gene match: 2. Germline V gene data show CDR1 as MNHEY and CDR2 as SVGAGI. CDR3 length: 13 amino acids. The CDR3 bases are TGTGCCAGCAAACAGGGGTTGAACACTGAAGCTTTCTTT. As protein: CASKQGLNTEAFF.

The chain recombines TRBV6-5 with TRBJ1-1; D is unresolved. Per the germline V gene, CDR1 is MNHEY and CDR2 is SVGAGI. The CDR3 is 15 amino acids. The ends were cut back, 0 bases at V and 2 bases at J, with 10 bases in the middle. The CDR3 coding sequence is TGTGCCAGCAGTTACTCGGGCCAGACCAACACTGAAGCTTTCTTT. Amino acid sequence: CASSYSGQTNTEAFF.

The rearrangement links TRBV2 to TRBJ1-6; D not resolved. Between the trimmed V and J ends, which lost 6 bases and 2 bases, there was a span of 8 bases. CDR3 length equals 14 residues. Germline CDR1 and CDR2: SNHLY and FYNNEI. The CDR3 spells CASRPGTYNSPLHF. Written as DNA, the CDR3 is TGTGCCAGCAGGCCCGGGACCTATAATTCACCCCTCCACTTT.

The chain carries TRBV27 and TRBJ1-5, with D possibly being TRBD1 (6 bases). Germline lookup yields CDR1 MNHEY and CDR2 SMNVEV (reference sequence). V was trimmed by 4 bases and J by 6 bases, leaving 16 bases between them. This CDR3 region has 15 residues. The CDR3 nucleotides read TGTGCCAGCAGTTCCAGACAGGCTATCGGTCAGCCCCAGCATTTT. Translation gives CASSSRQAIGQPQHF.

The chain carries TRBV19 and TRBJ1-5, with 8 bases aligning to TRBD1. CDR1 and CDR2 (germline): LNHDA, SQIVND (reference sequence). With V trimmed by 5 bases and J by 0 bases, 6 bases remained unmatched. This CDR3 contains 16 residues. CDR3 in DNA: TGTGCCAGTAGTCTTAGACAGGGGATTAGCAATCAGCCCCAGCATTTT. Translation gives CASSLRQGISNQPQHF. The full variable domain, rest sourced from reference TRBV19 and TRBJ1-5, is DGGITQSPKYLFRKEGQNVTLSCEQNLNHDAMYWYRQDPGQGLRLIYYSQIVNDFQKGDIAEGYSVSREKKESFPLTVTSAQKNPTAFYLCASSLRQGISNQPQHFGDGTRLSIL.

The chain employs TRBV9 and TRBJ1-4, with D hard to call. CDR3 length: 14 amino acids. Germline V lookup: CDR1 SGDLS, CDR2 YYNGEE. The ends were cut back, 4 bases at V and 0 bases at J, with 7 bases in the middle. Written as DNA, the CDR3 is TGTGCCAGCAGCCGGGGTGCAACTAATGAAAAACTGTTTTTT. As protein: CASSRGATNEKLFF.

The chain is built from TRBV12-3 or TRBV12-4 and TRBJ2-7; D perhaps matches TRBD2 (5 bases). Trimming cost V 3 bases and J 7 bases, with 10 bases left between them. The CDR3 is 12 residues long. The CDR3 reads CASSFNTGEQYV. The CDR3 region has the DNA TGTGCCAGCAGTTTTAACACGGGAGAGCAGTACGTC.

The genes are TRBV6-4 and TRBJ2-1; D unclear. Trimming removed 9 bases at V and 2 bases at J, with 5 bases between. The germline CDR1 and CDR2 sequences are MRHNA and SNTAGT. The CDR3 consists of 11 residues. CDR3 region: CASRAYNEQFF. The DNA for the CDR3 is TGTGCCAGTCGCGCCTACAATGAGCAGTTCTTC.

Worth noting for this clone: This CDR3 is also generated by other DNA sequences in the sample. The chain couples TRBV6-5 to TRBJ1-5, with TRBD1 as a possible D gene (5 bases). Between the trimmed V and J ends, which lost 0 bases and 4 bases, there was a span of 7 bases. The V gene's germline CDR1 is MNHEY and CDR2 SVGAGI. CDR3 length equals 14 residues. Written as DNA, the CDR3 is TGTGCCAGCAGTTACTCCGGGGGAAATCAGCCCCAGCATTTT. This encodes CASSYSGGNQPQHF.

V is TRBV5-1 and J is TRBJ2-2, with 10 bases lining up with TRBD2. With V trimmed by 6 bases and J by 5 bases, 7 bases remained unmatched. This CDR3 region has 15 residues. Germline CDR1 SGHRS, CDR2 YFSETQ. The CDR3 sequence is CASTSLAGVTGELFF. The CDR3 DNA sequence: TGCGCCAGCACGTCTCTAGCGGGAGTTACCGGGGAGCTGTTTTTT.

The chain is built from TRBV29-1 and TRBJ2-1; TRBD2 aligns across 7 bases. Germline V lookup: CDR1 SQVTM, CDR2 ANQGSEA. The V gene end was trimmed by 7 bases and the J gene end by 4 bases; junction bases not matched to a gene: 10. The CDR3 is 14 residues long. CDR3 sequence reads: CSASKGRVYNEQFF. The CDR3, as DNA: TGCAGCGCTAGCAAGGGGAGGGTTTACAATGAGCAGTTCTTC.

This chain joins TRBV7-9 and TRBJ2-5; the match to TRBD2 covers 11 bases. The junction had 2 bases not matched to a gene; V was cut back by 4 bases and J by 4 bases. The CDR3 extends over 14 amino acids. Germline V lookup: CDR1 SEHNR, CDR2 FQNEAQ (reference sequence). DNA for the CDR3: TGTGCCAGCAGCTACGGGACTAGCGGAGAGACCCAGTACTTC. Protein product: CASSYGTSGETQYF.

The chain is built from TRBV28 and TRBJ2-5, with D possibly TRBD2 on 6 matching bases. Between the trimmed V and J ends, which lost 2 bases and 3 bases, there was a span of 10 bases. The germline V gene has CDR1 MDHEN and CDR2 SYDVKM. This CDR3 spans 14 amino acids. CDR3 in amino acids: CASSLSWGEETQYF. CDR3 in DNA: TGTGCCAGCAGTTTAAGTTGGGGGGAAGAGACCCAGTACTTC.

Concerning this clone itself: The same CDR3 can be traced to other DNA sequences in this sample. The chain links TRBV28 to TRBJ2-7, with 7 bases aligning to TRBD1. The V gene end was trimmed by 6 bases and the J gene end by 2 bases; junction bases not matched to a gene: 7. The CDR3 runs to 14 residues. From germline, CDR1 is MDHEN and CDR2 SYDVKM. In nucleotides, the CDR3 is TGTGCCAGCAGCTTGCCGGGACAGCCCTACGAGCAGTACTTC. Translated, it gives CASSLPGQPYEQYF.

The chain is built from TRBV2 and TRBJ1-5; D possibly corresponds to TRBD1 (6 bases). The CDR3 totals 12 residues. V dropped 2 bases and J dropped 7 bases, with 6 bases sitting between them. CDR1 and CDR2 (germline): SNHLY, FYNNEI. The CDR3 DNA reads as TGTGCCAGCAGTGAACAGGGGCAGCCCCAGCATTTT. Translating it yields CASSEQGQPQHF.

This chain joins TRBV7-9 and TRBJ1-6; D is unclear. CDR3 size: 15 residues. Germline CDR1 and CDR2: SEHNR and FQNEAQ (reference sequence). Between the trimmed V and J ends, which lost 10 bases and 0 bases, there was a span of 13 bases. The CDR3: CATDLGSSYNSPLHF. CDR3 sequence (DNA): TGTGCCACCGACCTAGGAAGCTCCTATAATTCACCCCTCCACTTT. Full variable domain (missing parts from reference TRBV7-9 and TRBJ1-6): DTGVSQNPRHKITKRGQNVTFRCDPISEHNRLYWYRQTLGQGPEFLTYFQNEAQLEKSRLLSDRFSAERPKGSFSTLEIQRTEQGDSAMYLCATDLGSSYNSPLHFGNGTRLTVT.

The gene calls are TRBV5-1 and TRBJ2-5; 11 bases are shared with TRBD2. CDR3 length: 14 residues. Germline CDR1 SGHRS, CDR2 YFSETQ. With 6 bases clipped from V and 5 bases from J, the junction kept 6 bases outside the gene matches. The CDR3 reads CASTAGLAVETQYF. In DNA, the CDR3 is TGCGCCAGCACCGCGGGACTAGCGGTTGAGACCCAGTACTTC.

This clone was detected a few times. J is TRBJ2-2 and V is TRBV12-3 or TRBV12-4; D is unclear. V was trimmed by 6 bases and J by 1 base, leaving 3 bases between them. This CDR3 spans 12 amino acids. The CDR3 DNA is TGTGCCAGCAGCCAGAACACCGGGGAGCTGTTTTTT. As protein: CASSQNTGELFF.

V is TRBV2 and J is TRBJ2-7; 8 nucleotides align to TRBD2. Germline-derived CDR1 and CDR2 are SNHLY and FYNNEI. This CDR3 spans 16 amino acids. J was trimmed by 0 bases and V by 5 bases; bases with no gene match: 9. The DNA for the CDR3 is TGTGCCAGCAGTTCCCGGGGGGGGCCCAGCTCCTACGAGCAGTACGTC. This translates into CASSSRGGPSSYEQYV.

The chain recombines TRBV5-6 with TRBJ1-2; 11 bases are shared with TRBD1. This CDR3 is built from 16 residues. Trimming removed 0 bases from V and 4 bases from J; junction bases left unmatched: 5. The germline gives CDR1 SGHDT, CDR2 YYEEEE. DNA of the CDR3: TGTGCCAGCAGCTTGGCGTCGGACAGGGGGCTCTATGGCTACACCTTC. Residues: CASSLASDRGLYGYTF. The full variable domain, in which reference TRBV5-6 and TRBJ1-2 provide the parts outside the CDR3, is DAGVTQSPTHLIKTRGQQVTLRCSPKSGHDTVSWYQQALGQGPQFIFQYYEEEERQRGNFPDRFSGHQFPNYSSELNVNALLLGDSALYLCASSLASDRGLYGYTFGSGTRLTVV.

The V and J genes are TRBV5-1 and TRBJ2-7; D is perhaps TRBD1 (5 bases). With 4 bases removed from V and 2 bases from J, the gap between germline ends came to 16 bases. CDR3 length: 15 residues. The germline CDR1 and CDR2 sequences are SGHRS and YFSETQ. The CDR3 DNA follows: TGCGCCAGCAGCCGCGCTCGGACAATTACCTACGAGCAGTACTTC. As protein: CASSRARTITYEQYF.

J is TRBJ1-3 and V is TRBV7-8; tentative D call: TRBD1 (6 bases). The CDR3 is 16 amino acids. Trimming cost V 8 bases and J 2 bases, with 19 bases left between them. Germline V gene data show CDR1 as SGHVS and CDR2 as FQNEAQ. The CDR3 DNA follows: TGTGCCAGCGGGGGGGGGCTTACCTTAGCTGGAAACACCATATATTTT. Amino acid sequence: CASGGGLTLAGNTIYF.

The J gene is TRBJ1-5, the V gene TRBV2; possible D gene TRBD1, 6 bases. V lost 3 bases to trimming and J lost 6 bases, with 9 bases between them. Germline V gene lookup returns CDR1 SNHLY and CDR2 FYNNEI. The CDR3 consists of 13 residues. The DNA of the CDR3 is TGTGCCAGCAGTGAGGGGGCCGGTCAGCCCCAGCATTTT. Protein sequence: CASSEGAGQPQHF.

The V gene is TRBV24-1, the J gene TRBJ1-2; maybe TRBD1 (5 bases). Germline CDR1 reads KGHDR; CDR2 reads SFDVKD. Trimming left V 1 base short and J 2 bases short, with 7 bases between. The CDR3 sequence is 14 residues long. The CDR3 loop reads CATSDLRTNYGYTF. The CDR3 nucleotides read TGTGCCACCAGTGATTTAAGGACAAACTATGGCTACACCTTC.

J is TRBJ1-6 and V is TRBV28; D not certain. Germline CDR1 reads MDHEN; CDR2 reads SYDVKM. The CDR3 consists of 15 residues. With 5 bases removed from V and 9 bases from J, the gap between germline ends came to 17 bases. The CDR3 loop reads CASSRVAALGSPLHF. The CDR3 coding sequence is TGTGCCAGCAGTAGGGTAGCGGCGCTCGGTTCACCCCTCCACTTT.

The sample holds one count of this clone. The chain combines TRBV6-5 with TRBJ1-3, with 7 bases matching TRBD1. The V gene's germline CDR1 is MNHEY and CDR2 SVGAGI. With 2 bases clipped from V and 3 bases from J, the junction kept 1 base outside the gene matches. This CDR3 is 14 amino acids long. The CDR3 sequence: CASSYRTGGNTIYF. As DNA, the CDR3 is TGTGCCAGCAGTTACCGGACAGGTGGAAACACCATATATTTT.

CDR3 region: CASSFGQVSSYEQYF. In nucleotides, the CDR3 is TGTGCCAGCAGCTTTGGCCAGGTCAGCTCCTACGAGCAGTACTTC. The chain is built from TRBV11-2 and TRBJ2-7, with no clear D. The CDR3 is made up of 15 amino acids. Germline CDR1 SGHAT, CDR2 FQNNGV. The V and J ends lost 3 bases and 0 bases respectively, with 12 bases between them.

The chain has TRBV18 and TRBJ2-1; a weak D match, TRBD2 (6 bases). V shed 2 bases and J shed 3 bases, with 8 bases lying between them. Germline values: CDR1 KGHSH, CDR2 LQKENI. The CDR3 runs to 14 residues. The CDR3, as DNA: TGTGCCAGCTCACCAGCGGGAAGCTACAATGAGCAGTTCTTC. This sequence encodes CASSPAGSYNEQFF.